This TCR beta chain derives from a study of T cell changes during pregnancy in multiple sclerosis. This CDR3 has 15 residues. Germline CDR1 MNHEY, CDR2 SVGAGI. Trimming took 0 bases from V and 7 from J; bases not matched to a gene: 4. This table comes from immunoSEQ multiplex PCR, and its TCRdb copy is limited to in-frame clones, with some not included. The sample lists roughly 87,000 clones; 90% to 95% were seen once. The V and J genes are TRBV6-5 and TRBJ2-7, with TRBD2 matching 12 bases. This receptor was identified in a female donor in good health, serving as a control in a pregnancy study. Some clones in this sample may be carry-over from other donors' samples. The sequencing used PBMCs, collected in the first trimester of pregnancy. CDR3 in amino acids: CASSYSWTSGMEQYF. The DNA of the CDR3 is TGTGCCAGCAGTTACTCGTGGACTAGCGGGATGGAGCAGTACTTC.